Presented here are 19 T cell receptor beta chains from one specimen sequenced in a study of T cells in women clearing cervical HPV infection. Here immunoSEQ multiplex PCR was the method, and the copy in TCRdb shows in-frame clones only, minus some. The sample data list 36,000 or so clones. Source material: blood buffy coat. These receptors were taken from a woman between 18 and 70 years old with a cervical HPV16 infection that either progressed to CIN3+ or cleared (not recorded which).

Notes on this clone: Coverage ceases 3 residues before the CDR3 finishes, and the germline J gene fills in the end. The chain employs TRBV18 and TRBJ2-3; TRBD2 matches 8 bases. Unmatched junction bases numbered 8, after V lost 4 bases and J lost 2 bases. Germline V gene data show CDR1 as KGHSH and CDR2 as LQKENI. This CDR3 is 16 amino acids long. CDR3 DNA, as far as it was read: TGTGCCAGCTCACTTGGCCAGCGGGGGACCACAGATACG. Protein: CASSLGQRGTTDT. The full CDR3 is CASSLGQRGTTDTQYF.

Comment on this clone: The read comes to an end 3 residues before the CDR3 does, leaving the germline J gene to fill in the end. The rearrangement joins TRBV6-2 or TRBV6-3 to TRBJ1-2, with D maybe TRBD1 (6 bases). CDR3 length: 15 residues. CDR1 is MNHEY, CDR2 SVGEGT, per germline. The CDR3 DNA, read in part, is TGTGCCAGCAGTACCCCCGCAGGGGCCTCCTACGAC. Its translation is CASSTPAGASYD. The entire CDR3 is CASSTPAGASYDYTF.

A word on this clone: The read finishes 3 residues shy of the CDR3 end, and the germline J gene is used to complete it. The chain couples TRBV6-1 to TRBJ1-4, with a weak D call TRBD1 (6 bases). V was cut by 4 bases and J by 0 bases, with 12 bases left in between. The V gene's germline CDR1 is MNHNS and CDR2 SASEGT. This CDR3 comprises 16 residues. CDR3 protein: CASSGTVTTTNEKLFF. The part of the CDR3 DNA that was read is TGTGCCAGCAGTGGGACAGTAACTACAACTAATGAAAAA.

In regard to this clone: The read comes to an end 3 residues before the CDR3 does, leaving the germline J gene to fill in the end. V usage is TRBV6-2 or TRBV6-3 and J usage is TRBJ1-5; TRBD1 agrees at 10 bases. Germline V lookup: CDR1 MNHEY, CDR2 SVGEGT. This CDR3 has 16 amino acids. V was clipped by 2 bases and J by 2 bases; unmatched bases: 3. CDR3 DNA, as far as it was read: TGTGCCAGCAGTTACACCGGGACAGGGGGCAATCAGCCC. It codes for CASSYTGTGGNQP. The full CDR3 sequence reads CASSYTGTGGNQPQHF.

Note on this clone: The read halts 3 residues ahead of the CDR3 end, with the missing end drawn from the germline J gene. The gene calls are TRBV30 and TRBJ1-6, with TRBD1 as a possible D gene (5 bases). The CDR3 covers 14 residues. Germline V lookup: CDR1 GTSNPN, CDR2 SVGIG (reference sequence). Trimming shortened V by 0 bases and J by 10 bases, and 13 bases separated the two germline ends. The sequenced part of the CDR3 DNA is TGTGCCTGGAGTGTTCGGGGGGGTTGGTCACCC. Translated, it gives CAWSVRGGWSP. Given in full, the CDR3 is CAWSVRGGWSPLHF.

As regards this clone: The read gets to within 3 residues of the CDR3 end, and the germline J gene fills in the rest. The gene calls are TRBV18 and TRBJ1-1; D is undetermined. The CDR3 runs 14 residues. Germline loops: CDR1 KGHSH, CDR2 LQKENI. Incomplete CDR3 DNA: TGTGCCAGCTCACCGGGCCTTTTTCCCTACGAG. Its protein product is CASSPGLFPYE. The CDR3 reads in full as CASSPGLFPYEAFF.

Comments on this clone: The read ends 3 residues shy of where the CDR3 ends; the end is completed using the germline J gene. The chain uses TRBV5-4 and TRBJ2-3, with TRBD2 as a possible D gene (7 bases). CDR3 length: 16 residues. Germline V gene sequence: CDR1 SGHNT, CDR2 YYREEE (reference sequence). The ends were cut back, 0 bases at V and 4 bases at J, with 15 bases in the middle. The CDR3 bases that were read are TGTGCCAGCAGCTTGGCTGGGGGGGGGCGCGCAGATACG. Protein: CASSLAGGGRADT. The complete CDR3 sequence is CASSLAGGGRADTQYF.

In the case of this clone: The read ends 3 residues before the CDR3 terminus; that terminus is restored from the germline J gene. The chain is built from TRBV20-1 and TRBJ1-2; 9 nucleotides match TRBD1. The J segment lost 6 bases and the V segment lost 3 bases, leaving 11 bases of the junction unmatched. CDR1 DFQATT and CDR2 SNEGSKA come from the germline V gene (reference sequence). The CDR3 is 15 amino acids. The covered CDR3 bases are TGCAGTGCTAGCCCCCATCTACAGGGGGCGAATGGC. Its translation: CSASPHLQGANG. From start to end, the CDR3 is CSASPHLQGANGYTF.

A note on this clone: From the germline J gene comes the end of the CDR3, since the read stops 3 residues before it. The rearrangement uses TRBV5-1 and TRBJ1-2; perhaps TRBD1 as D (6 bases). Trimming removed 1 base at V and 7 bases at J, with 20 bases between. Germline values: CDR1 SGHRS, CDR2 YFSETQ. This CDR3 comprises 16 residues. CDR3 protein: CASSLTGSITSGGYTF. Partial CDR3 DNA: TGCGCCAGCAGCTTGACAGGGTCAATTACTTCGGGTGGC.

Comments on this clone: With the read ending 3 residues before the CDR3 end, the germline J gene is used to fill in that end. The rearrangement joins TRBV5-1 to TRBJ2-7, with a possible D match to TRBD2 (6 bases). CDR1 and CDR2 from the germline V gene are SGHRS and YFSETQ. This CDR3 has 14 amino acids. Trimming shortened V by 3 bases and J by 2 bases, and 12 bases separated the two germline ends. The covered CDR3 bases are TGCGCCAGCAGCTCAGCGGGTGATGCCTACGAG. Residues: CASSSAGDAYE. The whole CDR3 protein reads CASSSAGDAYEQYF.

About this clone itself: The junction shows a germline mismatch at one end, possibly a read error. The read stops 3 residues short of the end of the CDR3; the missing end is completed from the germline J gene. The chain is built from TRBV4-2 and TRBJ1-2; D unresolved. Per the germline V gene, CDR1 is LGHNA and CDR2 is YNFKEQ. This CDR3 has 15 residues. Partial CDR3 DNA: TGCGCCAGCAGCCAAGATTTGGCAGCTAACTATGGC. As protein: CASSQDLAANYG. The whole CDR3 reads CASSQDLAANYGYTF.

Notes on this clone: Read sequence stops 3 residues before the CDR3 end, and the germline J gene provides the missing end. The chain carries TRBV5-4 and TRBJ2-2; 8 bases are a match to TRBD1. Losses at the gene ends were 5 bases for V and 6 bases for J; bases not matched to a gene: 9. Germline CDR1 is SGHNT and CDR2 is YYREEE (reference sequence). This CDR3 is 15 amino acids long. The CDR3 loop is CASRPGTGGSGELFF. The part of the CDR3 DNA that was read is TGTGCCAGCAGGCCCGGGACAGGCGGATCCGGGGAG.

Comment on this clone: The read finishes 3 residues shy of the CDR3 end, and the germline J gene is used to complete it. V gene TRBV6-1 combines with J gene TRBJ1-2; 7 bases line up with TRBD1. Germline CDR1 is MNHNS and CDR2 is SASEGT. The CDR3 totals 14 residues. The CDR3 here is CASREPGQNYDYTF. CDR3 DNA, as far as it was read: TGTGCCAGCAGAGAACCGGGACAGAACTACGAC.

Details on this clone: The missing CDR3 end, 3 residues past where the read stops, is filled in from the germline J gene. The chain has TRBV10-3 and TRBJ2-7, with 10 bases fitting TRBD1. Germline CDR1 and CDR2: ENHRY and SYGVKD. The CDR3 has 14 amino acids. V trimming: 6 bases; J trimming: 6 bases; junction bases outside the gene matches: 8. The CDR3 reads CAISETGTGVEQYF. CDR3 DNA (partial): TGTGCCATCAGCGAGACCGGGACAGGGGTCGAG.

A remark on this clone: From the germline J gene comes the end of the CDR3, since the read stops 3 residues before it. The gene calls are TRBV2 and TRBJ1-1; D possibly corresponds to TRBD1 (5 bases). V was clipped by 5 bases and J by 5 bases, with 12 bases between them. Germline CDR1 is SNHLY and CDR2 is FYNNEI. The CDR3 has 13 residues. Here the CDR3 reads CASSSGSGTEAFF. The CDR3 DNA, read in part, is TGTGCCAGCAGTTCAGGGTCAGGTACTGAA.

In the case of this clone: The read terminates 3 residues ahead of where the CDR3 ends, so the germline J gene completes it. The chain links TRBV25-1 to TRBJ2-7, with TRBD1 matching over 7 bases. V lost 3 bases, J lost 5 bases, and 7 bases stayed unmatched. The germline V gene encodes CDR1 MGHDK and CDR2 SYGVNS. The CDR3 covers 14 residues. The CDR3 bases that were read are TGTGCCAGCAGTGATACGACAGGGTCCCACGAG. Translating gives CASSDTTGSHE. Given in full, the CDR3 is CASSDTTGSHEQYF.

As regards this clone: The read terminates 3 residues before the CDR3 end, so the remaining end is supplied by the germline J gene. The chain uses TRBV14 and TRBJ2-3; D perhaps matches TRBD1 (6 bases). V gave up 2 bases and J gave up 8 bases, with 14 bases separating them. This CDR3 has 14 residues. Germline loops: CDR1 SGHDN, CDR2 FVKESK. The sequenced part of the CDR3 DNA is TGTGCCAGCAGCCAATTACAGGGATCGGGTACG. Its protein product is CASSQLQGSGT. The CDR3, in full, reads CASSQLQGSGTQYF.

With regard to this clone: The read gets to within 3 residues of the CDR3 end, and the germline J gene fills in the rest. This chain uses TRBV10-2 with TRBJ2-5; 9 bases align to TRBD1. V was clipped by 11 bases and J by 5 bases; unmatched bases: 9. Germline CDR1 WSHSY, CDR2 SAAADI. CDR3 length: 13 residues. Incomplete CDR3 DNA: TGCGCCTGCACAGGGGGCGCGGGGGAGACC. Its translation is CACTGGAGET. The whole CDR3 protein reads CACTGGAGETQYF.

Worth noting for this clone: The read ends 3 residues shy of where the CDR3 ends; the end is completed using the germline J gene. J is TRBJ1-1 and V is TRBV10-3; D is unclear. Germline loops: CDR1 ENHRY, CDR2 SYGVKD. The CDR3 runs to 15 residues. Between the trimmed V and J ends, which lost 0 bases and 5 bases, there was a span of 13 bases. The DNA read from the CDR3 is TGTGCCATCAGTGAGTCGAGTTCCTACGCTACTGAA. Its translation is CAISESSSYATE. The CDR3, in full, reads CAISESSSYATEAFF.